These 30 T cell receptor beta chains were all obtained from the same sample, sequenced in a study of cytomegalovirus exposure and HLA in healthy donors. This table comes from immunoSEQ multiplex PCR, and its TCRdb copy is limited to in-frame clones, with some not included. The data show 120,000 to 150,000 clones, with approximately 91% seen just once and around 0.7% held by the top ten. Sequencing was done on a sample of PBMCs. The receptor source for this set is a man between 18 and 29 years old in good health and CMV-seronegative.

V and J are TRBV28 and TRBJ1-2; D remains ambiguous. V was cut by 6 bases and J by 7 bases, with 12 bases left in between. The CDR3 has 12 residues. CDR1 is MDHEN and CDR2 is SYDVKM in the germline V gene. The CDR3 DNA reads TGTGCCAGCAGCCACCCCCGGGGTGGCTACACCTTC. Translating it yields CASSHPRGGYTF.

The chain has TRBV6-5 and TRBJ2-3; 7 bases match TRBD1. The CDR3 spans 15 residues. Per germline, CDR1 MNHEY and CDR2 SVGAGI. The trim removed 6 bases at V and 0 bases at J, leaving 6 bases unmatched. Written as DNA, the CDR3 is TGTGCCAGCAGAAAAAGGGGGCTCAGCACAGATACGCAGTATTTT. This translates into CASRKRGLSTDTQYF.

As for this clone: Other DNA sequences in this specimen translate into the identical CDR3. This rearrangement joins TRBV7-7 to TRBJ2-3; 8 bases match TRBD2. This CDR3 comprises 15 residues. The V gene's germline CDR1 is SSHAT and CDR2 FNYEAQ (reference sequence). Trimming at V came to 1 base and at J to 1 base, leaving 1 base not matched to a gene. The CDR3 DNA reads TGTGCCAGCAGCTTAGGGCGGGAGGGCACAGATACGCAGTATTTT. The encoded protein is CASSLGREGTDTQYF.

For this clone: At one end, the junction sequence differs from germline, possibly due to a read error. The chain has TRBV30 and TRBJ1-3, with TRBD1 identical over 8 bases. This CDR3 region has 12 residues. Germline CDR1 is GTSNPN and CDR2 is SVGIG (reference sequence). In DNA form, the CDR3 reads TGTGCCTGGAGTAGACAGGGGCGGGGAGAAGATTTT. Encoded protein: CAWSRQGRGEDF.

The rearrangement uses TRBV7-8 and TRBJ2-5, with 12 bases that match TRBD2. Losses at the gene ends were 1 base for V and 2 bases for J; bases not matched to a gene: 11. In germline, CDR1 is SGHVS, CDR2 FQNEAQ. CDR3 size: 19 residues. CDR3 amino acids: CASSLGLLAGGRRQETQYF. The CDR3, as DNA: TGTGCCAGCAGCTTAGGTTTACTAGCGGGGGGAAGACGGCAAGAGACCCAGTACTTC. Full variable domain (rest looked up from reference TRBV7-8 and TRBJ2-5): GAGVSQSPRYKVAKRGQDVALRCDPISGHVSLFWYQQALGQGPEFLTYFQNEAQLDKSGLPSDRFFAERPEGSVSTLKIQRTQQEDSAVYLCASSLGLLAGGRRQETQYFGPGTRLLVL.

The rearrangement uses TRBV19 and TRBJ2-4; maybe TRBD1 (6 bases). The germline V gene has CDR1 LNHDA and CDR2 SQIVND (reference sequence). The ends were cut back, 3 bases at V and 1 base at J, with 10 bases in the middle. This CDR3 has 15 residues. Written as DNA, the CDR3 is TGTGCCAGTAGTATTTACAGGGATGCCAAAAACATTCAGTACTTC. Translation: CASSIYRDAKNIQYF.

The chain recombines TRBV21-1 with TRBJ1-5; the tabulated D call, TRBD1, remains unverified against the DNA. TRBV21-1 is shown as a pseudogene. The CDR3 loop spans 19 amino acids. This chain's CDR3 is CASSGKPGQKIYSNQPQHF. Written as DNA, the CDR3 is TGTGCCAGCAGCGGTAAACCGGGACAGAAGATATATAGCAATCAGCCCCAGCATTTT.

The chain links TRBV7-9 to TRBJ2-2; tentatively, D is TRBD2 (5 bases). Germline V CDR1 and CDR2: SEHNR, FQNEAQ (reference sequence). The CDR3 runs 13 residues. Trimming shortened V by 2 bases and J by 5 bases, and 6 bases separated the two germline ends. In nucleotides, the CDR3 is TGTGCCAGCAGCTTATCGGGAACCGGGGAGCTGTTTTTT. Translated: CASSLSGTGELFF.

This chain connects TRBV19 to TRBJ2-3; 12 bases map to TRBD1. In germline, CDR1 is LNHDA, CDR2 SQIVND (reference sequence). The CDR3 has 16 residues. Germline trimming cut 1 base from V and 4 bases from J; bases unmatched to any gene: 3. The CDR3 sequence is CASSIAGTGGPDTQYF. The CDR3 nucleotides are TGTGCCAGTAGTATAGCTGGGACAGGGGGCCCAGATACGCAGTATTTT.

The chain couples TRBV9 to TRBJ2-2; 7 positions agree with TRBD2. Looked up from germline, CDR1 is SGDLS and CDR2 is YYNGEE. There are 15 residues in the CDR3. The ends lost 2 bases at V and 4 bases at J; junction bases unmatched: 5. The CDR3 is CASSVTSASTGELFF. The CDR3 DNA is TGTGCCAGCAGCGTTACTAGCGCCTCCACCGGGGAGCTGTTTTTT.

The chain links TRBV9 to TRBJ2-1, with 8 bases matching TRBD2. Germline CDR1 is SGDLS and CDR2 is YYNGEE. The CDR3 loop spans 17 amino acids. Trimming removed 0 bases from V and 2 bases from J; junction bases left unmatched: 7. The CDR3 loop is CASSVGYGGAPYNEQFF. CDR3 coding DNA: TGTGCCAGCAGCGTAGGATACGGGGGGGCCCCCTACAATGAGCAGTTCTTC.

The chain joins TRBV19 to TRBJ1-4; D gene uncertain. Germline V lookup: CDR1 LNHDA, CDR2 SQIVND (reference sequence). The CDR3 is 13 amino acids. The ends were cut back, 7 bases at V and 8 bases at J, with 14 bases in the middle. The CDR3 sequence: CASTEGSKEKLFF. The CDR3 coding sequence is TGTGCCAGTACTGAGGGCTCGAAGGAAAAACTGTTTTTT.

This clone was picked up one time. The J gene is TRBJ2-5, the V gene TRBV6-1; 7 bases match TRBD1. J was trimmed by 5 bases and V by 1 base; bases with no gene match: 7. The CDR3 is made up of 15 amino acids. Per the germline V gene, CDR1 is MNHNS and CDR2 is SASEGT. CDR3 in amino acids: CASSEVDRVGETQYF. CDR3 DNA: TGTGCCAGCAGTGAAGTAGACAGGGTGGGGGAGACCCAGTACTTC.

This chain joins TRBV27 and TRBJ2-7; 7 nucleotides match TRBD1. The CDR3 is 16 residues long. The V gene end was trimmed by 7 bases and the J gene end by 2 bases; junction bases not matched to a gene: 14. Germline CDR1 reads MNHEY; CDR2 reads SMNVEV (reference sequence). The CDR3 here is CASTYRGVPVTYEQYV. The CDR3 DNA sequence: TGTGCCAGCACTTACAGGGGAGTCCCGGTCACCTACGAGCAGTACGTC.

This chain connects TRBV7-8 to TRBJ2-7; D ambiguous. The length of the CDR3 is 12 residues. Per germline, CDR1 SGHVS and CDR2 FQNEAQ. With 4 bases removed from V and 2 bases from J, the gap between germline ends came to 6 bases. The CDR3 is CASSSGTYEQYV. DNA of the CDR3: TGTGCCAGCAGCTCGGGTACCTACGAGCAGTACGTC.

The CDR3 region has the DNA TGTGCCAGTAGTTTGACAGGGTTGGCCTACGAGCAGTACTTC. Its translation is CASSLTGLAYEQYF. V is TRBV19 and J is TRBJ2-7; 7 nucleotides match TRBD1. The trim removed 5 bases at V and 2 bases at J, leaving 6 bases unmatched. Germline V gives CDR1 LNHDA, CDR2 SQIVND (reference sequence). This CDR3 spans 14 amino acids.

The gene calls are TRBV10-1 and TRBJ2-1, with D perhaps matching TRBD2 (5 bases). The CDR3 covers 14 residues. The V end was cut by 6 bases, the J end by 0 bases, with 9 bases between. The germline V gene encodes CDR1 WNHNN and CDR2 SYGVQD (reference sequence). CDR3 sequence (DNA): TGCGCCAGCAGCAGCGGCAGCTCCTACAATGAGCAGTTCTTC. Amino acids: CASSSGSSYNEQFF.

The chain is built from TRBV11-2 and TRBJ2-1; 8 bases are a match to TRBD1. This CDR3 has 13 amino acids. The trim removed 5 bases at V and 6 bases at J, leaving 3 bases unmatched. Per germline, CDR1 SGHAT and CDR2 FQNNGV. CDR3 residues: CASSADRVNEQFF. DNA for the CDR3: TGTGCCAGCAGCGCGGACAGGGTCAATGAGCAGTTCTTC.

V and J are TRBV29-1 and TRBJ1-2; the D gene is possibly TRBD1 (6 bases). CDR1 SQVTM and CDR2 ANQGSEA come from the germline V gene. V gave up 3 bases and J gave up 10 bases, with 15 bases separating them. The CDR3 sequence is 12 residues long. CDR3 bases: TGCAGCGTTGACCTCAACAGGGTGGCCTACACCTTC. Translated, it gives CSVDLNRVAYTF.

V usage is TRBV10-3 and J usage is TRBJ2-6; 9 bases map to TRBD1. The CDR3 is 18 amino acids. In germline, CDR1 is ENHRY, CDR2 SYGVKD. The junction had 10 bases not matched to a gene; V was cut back by 7 bases and J by 0 bases. The CDR3 spells CAIMGAGTGRSGANVLTF. The CDR3 bases are TGTGCCATCATGGGGGCCGGGACAGGGCGCTCTGGGGCCAACGTCCTGACTTTC.

Here the CDR3 reads CASSGVGSYEQYF. The CDR3 DNA reads TGTGCCAGCTCCGGGGTGGGATCCTACGAGCAGTACTTC. The chain carries TRBV25-1 and TRBJ2-7; tentative D call: TRBD2 (5 bases). The CDR3 runs 13 residues. V shed 8 bases and J shed 1 base, with 12 bases lying between them. Germline CDR1 and CDR2: MGHDK and SYGVNS.

This clone occurred once. The rearrangement joins TRBV6-5 to TRBJ1-2, with 10 bases that match TRBD1. With V trimmed by 4 bases and J by 5 bases, 10 bases remained unmatched. The CDR3 has 16 amino acids. CDR1 and CDR2 (germline): MNHEY, SVGAGI. CDR3 loop: CASSFLGGTGEYGYTF. For the CDR3, the DNA is TGTGCCAGCAGTTTTCTGGGGGGGACAGGGGAATATGGCTACACCTTC.

In nucleotides, the CDR3 is TGCGCCAGCAGCTTGGGACAGTCCTACAATGAGCAGTTCTTC. Amino acids: CASSLGQSYNEQFF. The rearrangement joins TRBV5-1 to TRBJ2-1; tentative D call: TRBD1 (5 bases). This CDR3 contains 14 residues. From germline, CDR1 is SGHRS and CDR2 YFSETQ. V was trimmed by 0 bases and J by 1 base, leaving 5 bases between them. The complete variable domain, with remaining parts taken from reference TRBV5-1 and TRBJ2-1, reads KAGVTQTPRYLIKTRGQQVTLSCSPISGHRSVSWYQQTPGQGLQFLFEYFSETQRNKGNFPGRFSGRQFSNSRSEMNVSTLELGDSALYLCASSLGQSYNEQFFGPGTRLTVL.

The chain carries TRBV11-2 and TRBJ2-7; D may be TRBD2 (5 bases). In germline, CDR1 is SGHAT, CDR2 FQNNGV. The ends were cut back, 1 base at V and 7 bases at J, with 11 bases in the middle. CDR3 length equals 13 residues. The CDR3, as DNA: TGTGCCAGCAGCTTAGCATCATCGGGGGAGCAGTACGTC. Translated: CASSLASSGEQYV.

This chain uses TRBV6-1 with TRBJ1-4; 7 bases line up with TRBD1. The V and J ends lost 0 bases and 8 bases, in that order; junction bases with no gene match: 6. Germline CDR1 is MNHNS and CDR2 is SASEGT. The CDR3 is made up of 15 amino acids. CDR3 nucleotide sequence: TGTGCCAGCAGTGAAGCGACAGGGAGAGAAGAAAAACTGTTTTTT. This translates into CASSEATGREEKLFF.

The chain joins TRBV11-2 to TRBJ2-1; weak D call: TRBD1 (6 bases). The CDR3 spans 15 residues. The V end lost 4 bases, the J end lost 7 bases, and 17 bases lay between the germline ends. The germline CDR1 and CDR2 sequences are SGHAT and FQNNGV. The CDR3 DNA follows: TGTGCCAGCAGCTCACAGGGCTGGGTTGGGAATGAGCAGTTCTTC. This codes for CASSSQGWVGNEQFF.

The chain is built from TRBV19 and TRBJ2-5; D call uncertain. The V gene's germline CDR1 is LNHDA and CDR2 SQIVND (reference sequence). The CDR3 consists of 13 residues. V lost 2 bases to trimming and J lost 1 base, with 5 bases between them. Here the CDR3 reads CASSIYVQETQYF. The DNA for the CDR3 is TGTGCCAGTAGTATATATGTCCAAGAGACCCAGTACTTC.

This clone was seen once. The genes are TRBV5-1 and TRBJ2-1; 7 positions match TRBD1. CDR3 length equals 16 residues. The V gene's germline CDR1 is SGHRS and CDR2 YFSETQ. V lost 2 bases, J lost 2 bases, and 7 bases stayed unmatched. The CDR3 bases are TGCGCCAGCAGCTTACGACAGGGCCTGGCCTACAATGAGCAGTTCTTC. Protein: CASSLRQGLAYNEQFF. The whole variable domain, remainder taken from reference TRBV5-1 and TRBJ2-1, is KAGVTQTPRYLIKTRGQQVTLSCSPISGHRSVSWYQQTPGQGLQFLFEYFSETQRNKGNFPGRFSGRQFSNSRSEMNVSTLELGDSALYLCASSLRQGLAYNEQFFGPGTRLTVL.

This chain connects TRBV11-3 to TRBJ2-1; TRBD2 matches at 11 bases. The junction had 9 bases not matched to a gene; V was cut back by 5 bases and J by 9 bases. The CDR3 length is 15 residues. The germline gives CDR1 SGHNT, CDR2 YENEEA. CDR3 sequence (DNA): TGTGCCAGCAGCGTCGGTAGCGGGAGGGTCCGTGAGCAGTTCTTC. This codes for CASSVGSGRVREQFF.

This clone was detected only once. The chain joins TRBV5-1 to TRBJ1-2; D is undetermined. Trimming shortened V by 3 bases and J by 0 bases, and 9 bases separated the two germline ends. CDR1 is SGHRS, CDR2 YFSETQ, per germline. This CDR3 is 14 amino acids long. The CDR3 here is CASSSRGANYGYTF. In nucleotides, the CDR3 is TGCGCCAGCAGCTCCCGGGGAGCTAACTATGGCTACACCTTC.